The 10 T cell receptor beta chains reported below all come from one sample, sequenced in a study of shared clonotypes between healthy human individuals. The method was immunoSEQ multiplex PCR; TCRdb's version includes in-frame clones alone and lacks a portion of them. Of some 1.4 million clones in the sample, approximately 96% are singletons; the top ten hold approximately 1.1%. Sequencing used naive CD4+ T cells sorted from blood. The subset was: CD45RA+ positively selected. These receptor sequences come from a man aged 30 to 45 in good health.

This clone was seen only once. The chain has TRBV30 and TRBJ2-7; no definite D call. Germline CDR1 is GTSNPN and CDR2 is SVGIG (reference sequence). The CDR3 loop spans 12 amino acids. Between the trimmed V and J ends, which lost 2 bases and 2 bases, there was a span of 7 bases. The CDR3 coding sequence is TGTGCCTGGAGTCCTTCCGCCTACGAGCAGTACTTC. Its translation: CAWSPSAYEQYF.

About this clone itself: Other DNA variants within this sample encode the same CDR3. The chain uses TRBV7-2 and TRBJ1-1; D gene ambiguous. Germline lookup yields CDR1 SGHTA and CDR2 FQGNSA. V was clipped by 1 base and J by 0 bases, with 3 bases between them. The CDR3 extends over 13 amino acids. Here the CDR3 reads CASSLVLNTEAFF. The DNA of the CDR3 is TGTGCCAGCAGCTTAGTTCTGAACACTGAAGCTTTCTTT.

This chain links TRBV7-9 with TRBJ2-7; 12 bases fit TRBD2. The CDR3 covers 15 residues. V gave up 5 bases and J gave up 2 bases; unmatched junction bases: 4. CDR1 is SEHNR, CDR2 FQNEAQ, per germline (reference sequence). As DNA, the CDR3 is TGTGCCAGCAGCCCGACTAGCGGGAGTCCCTACGAGCAGTACTTC. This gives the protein CASSPTSGSPYEQYF.

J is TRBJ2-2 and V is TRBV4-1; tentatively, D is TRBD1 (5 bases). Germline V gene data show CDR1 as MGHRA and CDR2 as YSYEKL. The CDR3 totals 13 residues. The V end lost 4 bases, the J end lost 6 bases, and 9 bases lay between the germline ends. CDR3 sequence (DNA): TGCGCCAGCAGCCCAGGGTTTGCCGGGGAGCTGTTTTTT. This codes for CASSPGFAGELFF.

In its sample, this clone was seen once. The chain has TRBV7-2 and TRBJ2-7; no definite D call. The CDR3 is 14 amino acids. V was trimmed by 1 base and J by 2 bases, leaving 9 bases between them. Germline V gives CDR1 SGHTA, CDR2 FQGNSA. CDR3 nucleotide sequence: TGTGCCAGCAGCTTAGGACGCGGAACCTACGAGCAGTACTTC. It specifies CASSLGRGTYEQYF.

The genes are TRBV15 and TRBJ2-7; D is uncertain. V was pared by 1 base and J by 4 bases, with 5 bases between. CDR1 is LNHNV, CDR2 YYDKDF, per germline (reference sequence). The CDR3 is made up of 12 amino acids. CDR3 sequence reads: CATSRVDYEQYF. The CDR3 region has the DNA TGTGCCACCAGCAGAGTTGATTACGAGCAGTACTTC.

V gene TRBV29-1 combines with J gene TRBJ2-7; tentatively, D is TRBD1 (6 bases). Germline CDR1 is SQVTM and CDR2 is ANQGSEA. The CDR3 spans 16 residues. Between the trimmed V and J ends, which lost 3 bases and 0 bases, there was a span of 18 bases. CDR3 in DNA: TGCAGCGTTGAGGAAGTGGTTACAGGGAGCTCCTACGAGCAGTACTTC. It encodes CSVEEVVTGSSYEQYF.

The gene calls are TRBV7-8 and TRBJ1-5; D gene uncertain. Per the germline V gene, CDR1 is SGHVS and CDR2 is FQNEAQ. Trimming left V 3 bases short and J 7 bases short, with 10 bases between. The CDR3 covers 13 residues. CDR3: CASSLISYQPQHF. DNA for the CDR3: TGTGCCAGCAGCTTGATTTCTTACCAGCCCCAGCATTTT.

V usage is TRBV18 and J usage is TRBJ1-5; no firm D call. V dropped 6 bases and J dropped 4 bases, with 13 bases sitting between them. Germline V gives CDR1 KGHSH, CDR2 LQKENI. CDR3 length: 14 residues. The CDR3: CASSLAGWNQPQHF. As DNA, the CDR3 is TGTGCCAGCTCTCTCGCGGGGTGGAATCAGCCCCAGCATTTT.

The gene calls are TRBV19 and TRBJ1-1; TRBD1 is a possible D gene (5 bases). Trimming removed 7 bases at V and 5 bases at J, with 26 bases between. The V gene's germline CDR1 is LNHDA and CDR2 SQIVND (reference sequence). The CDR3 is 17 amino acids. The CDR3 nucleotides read TGTGCCAGTAACGGTGGTGGGGCTTTGGGGATCGGGACTGAAGCTTTCTTT. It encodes CASNGGGALGIGTEAFF.